This passage covers 28 T cell receptor beta chains from one sample sequenced in a study of cytomegalovirus exposure and HLA in healthy donors. The PCR was carried out with 60 Vbeta primers and 13 Jbeta primers. The assay was immunoSEQ multiplex PCR, and TCRdb's table has in-frame clones only and misses some. The sample consists of approximately 150,000 clones, around 81% of them appearing once. Specimen: PBMCs. These receptors originate from a woman aged 18-29 years in good health and CMV-seropositive.

V gene TRBV6-5 combines with J gene TRBJ1-2, with TRBD1 matching 8 bases. The CDR3 has 13 amino acids. The V and J ends lost 5 bases and 8 bases, in that order; junction bases with no gene match: 7. Germline assignment: CDR1 MNHEY and CDR2 SVGAGI. As DNA, the CDR3 is TGTGCCAGCAGTCGACAGGGGATTTGGGGCTACACCTTC. This encodes CASSRQGIWGYTF.

The chain is built from TRBV7-3 and TRBJ2-1, with a possible D match to TRBD1 (5 bases). Germline V gene data show CDR1 as SGHTA and CDR2 as FQGTGA. The CDR3 loop spans 15 amino acids. Trimming took off 1 base at V and 4 bases at J, with 11 bases between the two ends. DNA for the CDR3: TGTGCCAGCAGCTTAAGTCAGGGTGTATACAATGAGCAGTTCTTC. Translated, it gives CASSLSQGVYNEQFF.

The rearrangement joins TRBV19 to TRBJ1-2; no firm D call. The CDR3 sequence is 17 residues long. V was pared by 5 bases and J by 6 bases, with 25 bases between. Germline V CDR1 and CDR2: LNHDA, SQIVND (reference sequence). The CDR3 spells CASSWPGSSFRGNGYTF. The CDR3 DNA sequence: TGTGCCAGTAGTTGGCCAGGTTCCTCTTTTCGGGGAAATGGCTACACCTTC.

The chain has TRBV2 and TRBJ1-4; possibly TRBD1 for D (5 bases). Trimming removed 6 bases from V and 0 bases from J, with 8 bases in between. The germline V gene encodes CDR1 SNHLY and CDR2 FYNNEI. The CDR3 is 14 residues long. CDR3 protein: CASRKGSTNEKLFF. Here the CDR3 DNA reads TGTGCCAGCAGGAAGGGGTCAACTAATGAAAAACTGTTTTTT.

This sequence joins TRBV4-2 and TRBJ2-5, with 10 bases lining up with TRBD1. The germline V gene has CDR1 LGHNA and CDR2 YNFKEQ. The CDR3 extends over 16 amino acids. Unmatched junction bases numbered 7, after V lost 2 bases and J lost 4 bases. The CDR3 is CASSQPMGTGAETQYF. The CDR3 nucleotides read TGTGCCAGCAGCCAACCGATGGGGACAGGGGCAGAGACCCAGTACTTC.

The rearrangement joins TRBV5-6 to TRBJ2-1, with 9 bases that match TRBD1. Trimming removed 4 bases from V and 5 bases from J; junction bases left unmatched: 7. Germline V gives CDR1 SGHDT, CDR2 YYEEEE. This CDR3 has 15 amino acids. CDR3 protein: CASSTGTGTHNEQFF. The CDR3 DNA is TGTGCCAGCAGCACCGGGACAGGGACACACAATGAGCAGTTCTTC.

Of note for this clone: At the DNA level, this CDR3 is encoded by other sequences in the same sample as well. The rearrangement joins TRBV19 to TRBJ1-5; perhaps TRBD1 as D (6 bases). The CDR3 extends over 15 amino acids. Germline lookup yields CDR1 LNHDA and CDR2 SQIVND (reference sequence). Trimming took 3 bases from V and 0 from J, leaving 9 bases between them. This CDR3 is CASSIQGYSNQPQHF. The CDR3 DNA reads TGTGCCAGTAGTATTCAGGGGTATAGCAATCAGCCCCAGCATTTT. Filled out from reference TRBV19 and TRBJ1-5, the complete variable domain reads DGGITQSPKYLFRKEGQNVTLSCEQNLNHDAMYWYRQDPGQGLRLIYYSQIVNDFQKGDIAEGYSVSREKKESFPLTVTSAQKNPTAFYLCASSIQGYSNQPQHFGDGTRLSIL.

This clone has a single count. The rearrangement links TRBV7-8 to TRBJ2-1; 11 nucleotides match TRBD2. The CDR3 sequence is 16 residues long. The V and J ends lost 3 bases and 2 bases, in that order; junction bases with no gene match: 3. Germline CDR1 is SGHVS and CDR2 is FQNEAQ. CDR3 sequence: CASSLVSGGAYNEQFF. The CDR3 DNA is TGTGCCAGCAGCTTGGTTAGCGGGGGGGCCTACAATGAGCAGTTCTTC.

This clone was seen a single time. The J gene is TRBJ2-3, the V gene TRBV4-2; D is perhaps TRBD2 (7 bases). Germline V gene lookup returns CDR1 LGHNA and CDR2 YNFKEQ. The V end was cut by 2 bases, the J end by 3 bases, with 15 bases between. The CDR3 is 16 amino acids. CDR3 loop: CASSQPKEGGTDTQYF. CDR3 DNA: TGTGCCAGCAGCCAACCTAAAGAGGGGGGGACAGATACGCAGTATTTT.

The chain joins TRBV29-1 to TRBJ2-7, with D perhaps TRBD1 (6 bases). V lost 4 bases and J 3 bases, leaving 13 bases between the germline ends. The CDR3 covers 13 residues. Germline lookup yields CDR1 SQVTM and CDR2 ANQGSEA. CDR3 sequence (DNA): TGCAGCGTTGTCACGACAGGCTACTACGAGCAGTACTTC. As protein: CSVVTTGYYEQYF.

The chain uses TRBV6-4 and TRBJ2-3; perhaps TRBD2 as D (5 bases). The CDR3 extends over 15 amino acids. The germline V and J ends were trimmed by 0 bases and 4 bases, with 11 bases remaining between them. Germline V gene sequence: CDR1 MRHNA, CDR2 SNTAGT. Here the CDR3 DNA reads TGTGCCAGCAGTGACTCCGGCGGGTCTTCAGATACGCAGTATTTT. Its translation is CASSDSGGSSDTQYF.

The chain couples TRBV19 to TRBJ2-1, with TRBD2 matching over 9 bases. CDR3 length: 17 residues. Germline CDR1 is LNHDA and CDR2 is SQIVND (reference sequence). J lost 6 bases, V lost 6 bases, and 15 bases had no gene match. The CDR3 spells CASSPTLSGGSPNEQFF. CDR3 sequence (DNA): TGTGCCAGTAGCCCCACCCTTAGCGGGGGCTCCCCCAATGAGCAGTTCTTC.

CDR3 bases: TGTGCCATCGGACAGGGAGGGGATGGCTACACCTTC. As protein: CAIGQGGDGYTF. The rearrangement joins TRBV10-3 to TRBJ1-2; 8 bases agree with TRBD1. This CDR3 spans 12 amino acids. V shed 8 bases, J shed 6 bases, and the junction held 5 bases outside the gene matches. Looked up from germline, CDR1 is ENHRY and CDR2 is SYGVKD.

The V call is TRBV5-1, the J call TRBJ2-7; 11 positions match TRBD1. V was clipped by 1 base and J by 2 bases; unmatched bases: 5. The CDR3 runs to 16 residues. Germline CDR1 SGHRS, CDR2 YFSETQ. This CDR3 reads CASSLFWGQGAYEQYF. The DNA for the CDR3 is TGCGCCAGCAGCTTGTTTTGGGGACAGGGGGCCTACGAGCAGTACTTC.

Details on this clone: A read error may produce the germline difference seen at one junction end. This chain connects TRBV7-9 to TRBJ1-6, with D unclear. This CDR3 region has 15 residues. Germline values: CDR1 SEHNR, CDR2 FQNEAQ (reference sequence). The CDR3 here is CSSSLATSYNSPLHF. CDR3 in DNA: TGTTCCAGCAGCTTAGCGACATCCTATAATTCACCCCTCCACTTT.

J is TRBJ2-5 and V is TRBV7-2; tentatively, D is TRBD2 (7 bases). Near its end, the DNA agrees better with TRBJ2-7, so the J call may be wrong. The CDR3 spans 15 residues. CDR1 is SGHTA, CDR2 FQGNSA, per germline. The CDR3 region has the DNA TGTGCCAGCACTCCAATCGGGGGGCTCGACTACGAGCAGTACTTC. It specifies CASTPIGGLDYEQYF.

The chain is built from TRBV7-2 and TRBJ2-5; TRBD1 is a possible D gene (6 bases). V lost 5 bases, J lost 0 bases, and 13 bases lay in between. The CDR3 totals 15 residues. Germline CDR1 is SGHTA and CDR2 is FQGNSA. The CDR3 DNA reads TGTGCCAGCAGCCCCCGTGGGGGCTACCAAGAGACCCAGTACTTC. This sequence encodes CASSPRGGYQETQYF.

The rearrangement joins TRBV6-5 to TRBJ2-7; 8 nucleotides align to TRBD2. The V segment lost 4 bases and the J segment 2 bases; nucleotides outside the gene matches: 10. The CDR3 consists of 16 residues. The germline CDR1 and CDR2 sequences are MNHEY and SVGAGI. This CDR3 is CASSSPRTSRTYEQYF. The CDR3 nucleotides are TGTGCCAGCAGTTCCCCGAGGACTAGCCGAACCTACGAGCAGTACTTC.

This clone is a singleton in its sample. This chain uses TRBV6-5 with TRBJ2-5, with 7 nucleotides matching TRBD1. Matching the DNA end better, TRBJ2-7 makes the J call doubtful. Germline V gene sequence: CDR1 MNHEY, CDR2 SVGAGI. The CDR3 has 15 amino acids. The CDR3 loop is CASSLGTASSYEQYF. CDR3 DNA: TGTGCCAGCAGCCTAGGGACAGCGAGCTCCTACGAGCAGTACTTC.

The chain uses TRBV13 and TRBJ2-3; TRBD1 aligns across 10 bases. The CDR3 is made up of 16 amino acids. Germline loops: CDR1 PRHDT, CDR2 FYEKMQ (reference sequence). J lost 3 bases, V lost 2 bases, and 5 bases had no gene match. The DNA of the CDR3 is TGTGCCAGCAGCTTAAACGCGGGACAGGGGACAGATACGCAGTATTTT. It yields the protein CASSLNAGQGTDTQYF.

This chain uses TRBV4-1 with TRBJ2-2, with D hard to call. This CDR3 is built from 14 residues. Looked up from germline, CDR1 is MGHRA and CDR2 is YSYEKL. Trimming cost V 0 bases and J 9 bases, with 11 bases left between them. CDR3 DNA: TGCGCCAGCAGCCAAGAAAAACTCTTACGGGAGCTGTTTTTT. Protein product: CASSQEKLLRELFF.

The V gene is TRBV4-2, the J gene TRBJ2-1; TRBD2 matches at 12 bases. Germline CDR1 is LGHNA and CDR2 is YNFKEQ. V gave up 0 bases and J gave up 8 bases; unmatched junction bases: 5. The CDR3 loop spans 16 amino acids. Here the CDR3 DNA reads TGTGCCAGCAGCCAAGAAACTAGCGGGGGGAGGGATGAGCAGTTCTTC. Its protein product is CASSQETSGGRDEQFF.

The chain uses TRBV11-3 and TRBJ2-1, with D maybe TRBD1 (6 bases). The length of the CDR3 is 12 residues. Germline V gene data show CDR1 as SGHNT and CDR2 as YENEEA. Trimming removed 4 bases from V and 7 bases from J, with 8 bases in between. CDR3 nucleotides: TGTGCCAGCAGCTCAACAGGGAATGAGCAGTTCTTC. Its protein is CASSSTGNEQFF.

The chain joins TRBV5-6 to TRBJ2-5, with a possible D match to TRBD1 (6 bases). Germline loops: CDR1 SGHDT, CDR2 YYEEEE. V shed 1 base and J shed 4 bases, with 11 bases lying between them. The length of the CDR3 is 14 residues. CDR3 sequence reads: CASSLSPGAETQYF. CDR3 sequence (DNA): TGTGCCAGCAGCTTGTCCCCAGGGGCAGAGACCCAGTACTTC.

This clone was detected a few times. The CDR3 loop is CASSPRTVDNSPLHF. The CDR3, as DNA: TGTGCCAGCAGCCCCAGGACAGTGGATAATTCACCCCTCCACTTT. The chain has TRBV4-2 and TRBJ1-6, with D possibly TRBD1 on 6 matching bases. CDR3 length: 15 residues. Per the germline V gene, CDR1 is LGHNA and CDR2 is YNFKEQ. Trimming shortened V by 4 bases and J by 5 bases, and 12 bases separated the two germline ends.

The chain joins TRBV14 to TRBJ2-1; TRBD2 might be the D (5 bases). Looked up from germline, CDR1 is SGHDN and CDR2 is FVKESK. V lost 4 bases to trimming and J lost 3 bases, with 16 bases between them. This CDR3 has 16 residues. This chain's CDR3 is CASSRQYLTSYNEQFF. The CDR3 nucleotides read TGTGCCAGCAGCCGCCAGTACCTCACTAGCTACAATGAGCAGTTCTTC. Drawing the rest from reference TRBV14 and TRBJ2-1, the complete variable domain is EAGVTQFPSHSVIEKGQTVTLRCDPISGHDNLYWYRRVMGKEIKFLLHFVKESKQDESGMPNNRFLAERTGGTYSTLKVQPAELEDSGVYFCASSRQYLTSYNEQFFGPGTRLTVL.

V and J are TRBV7-8 and TRBJ1-2, with TRBD1 as a possible D gene (5 bases). The CDR3 runs to 12 residues. Trimming shortened V by 6 bases and J by 4 bases, and 9 bases separated the two germline ends. Germline values: CDR1 SGHVS, CDR2 FQNEAQ. The CDR3 region is CASSLGLYGYTF. CDR3 in DNA: TGTGCCAGCAGTCTGGGGCTCTATGGCTACACCTTC.

The chain combines TRBV5-1 with TRBJ1-1; a weak D match, TRBD1 (6 bases). Deletions cut 0 bases from V and 4 bases from J, with 16 bases between. CDR1 and CDR2 from the germline V gene are SGHRS and YFSETQ. The CDR3 covers 16 residues. The CDR3 DNA follows: TGCGCCAGCAGCTTGGGTAGACAGGACGGTGGCACTGAAGCTTTCTTT. Translation gives CASSLGRQDGGTEAFF.